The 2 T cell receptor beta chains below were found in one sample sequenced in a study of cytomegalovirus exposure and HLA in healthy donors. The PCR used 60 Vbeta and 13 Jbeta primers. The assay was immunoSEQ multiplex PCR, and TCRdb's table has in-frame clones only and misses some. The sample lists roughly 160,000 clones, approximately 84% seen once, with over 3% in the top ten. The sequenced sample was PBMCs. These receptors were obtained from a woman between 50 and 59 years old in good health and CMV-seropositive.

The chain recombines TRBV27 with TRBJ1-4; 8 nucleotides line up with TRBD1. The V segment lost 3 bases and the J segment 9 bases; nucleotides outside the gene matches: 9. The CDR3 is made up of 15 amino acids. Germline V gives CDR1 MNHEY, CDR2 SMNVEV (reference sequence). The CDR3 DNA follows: TGTGCCAGCAGTTTCTACGACAGGGGCCTACAAAAACTGTTTTTT. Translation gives CASSFYDRGLQKLFF.

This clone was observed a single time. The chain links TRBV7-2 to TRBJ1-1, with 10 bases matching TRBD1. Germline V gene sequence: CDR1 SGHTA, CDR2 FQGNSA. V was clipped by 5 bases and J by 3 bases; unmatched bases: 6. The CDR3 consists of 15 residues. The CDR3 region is CASSADGTGDTEAFF. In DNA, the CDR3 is TGTGCCAGCAGCGCAGACGGGACAGGGGACACTGAAGCTTTCTTT.